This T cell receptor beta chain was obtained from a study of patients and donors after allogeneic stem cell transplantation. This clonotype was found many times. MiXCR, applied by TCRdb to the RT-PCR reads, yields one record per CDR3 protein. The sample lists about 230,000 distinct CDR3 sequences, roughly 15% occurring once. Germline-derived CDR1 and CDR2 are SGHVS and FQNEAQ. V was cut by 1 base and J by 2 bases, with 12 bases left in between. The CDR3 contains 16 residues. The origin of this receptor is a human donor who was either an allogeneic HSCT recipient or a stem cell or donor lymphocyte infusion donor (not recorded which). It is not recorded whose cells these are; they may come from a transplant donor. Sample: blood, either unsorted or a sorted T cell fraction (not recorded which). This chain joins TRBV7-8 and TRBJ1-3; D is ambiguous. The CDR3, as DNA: TGTGCCAGCAGCTTAGGAACCCCAGGCGCTGGAAACACCATATATTTT. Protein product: CASSLGTPGAGNTIYF. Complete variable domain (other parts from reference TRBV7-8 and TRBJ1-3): GAGVSQSPRYKVAKRGQDVALRCDPISGHVSLFWYQQALGQGPEFLTYFQNEAQLDKSGLPSDRFFAERPEGSVSTLKIQRTQQEDSAVYLCASSLGTPGAGNTIYFGEGSWLTVV.